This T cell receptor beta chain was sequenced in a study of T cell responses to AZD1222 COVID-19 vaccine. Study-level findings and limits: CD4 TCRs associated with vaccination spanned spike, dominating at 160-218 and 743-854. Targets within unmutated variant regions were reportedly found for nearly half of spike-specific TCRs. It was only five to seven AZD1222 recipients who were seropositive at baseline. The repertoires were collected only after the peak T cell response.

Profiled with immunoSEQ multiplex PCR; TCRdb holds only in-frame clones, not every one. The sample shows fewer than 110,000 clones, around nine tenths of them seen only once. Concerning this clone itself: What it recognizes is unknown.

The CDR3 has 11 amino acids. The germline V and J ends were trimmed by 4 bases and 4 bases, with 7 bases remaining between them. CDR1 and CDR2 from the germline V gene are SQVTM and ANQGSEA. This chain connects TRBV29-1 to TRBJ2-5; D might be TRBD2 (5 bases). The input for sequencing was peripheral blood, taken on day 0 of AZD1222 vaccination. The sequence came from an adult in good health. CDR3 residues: CSVVSGETQYF. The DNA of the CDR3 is TGCAGCGTTGTAAGCGGAGAGACCCAGTACTTC.